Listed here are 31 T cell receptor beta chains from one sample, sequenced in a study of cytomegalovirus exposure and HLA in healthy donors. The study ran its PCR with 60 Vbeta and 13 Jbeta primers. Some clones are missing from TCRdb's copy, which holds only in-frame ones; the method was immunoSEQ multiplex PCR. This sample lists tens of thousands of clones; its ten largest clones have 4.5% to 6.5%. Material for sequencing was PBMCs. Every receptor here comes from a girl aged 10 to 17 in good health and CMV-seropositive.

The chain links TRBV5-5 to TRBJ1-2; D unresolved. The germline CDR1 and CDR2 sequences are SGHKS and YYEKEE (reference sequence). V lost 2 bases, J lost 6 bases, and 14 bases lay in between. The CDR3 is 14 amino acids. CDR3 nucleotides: TGTGCCAGCAGCTTAGCCCCACTACGGGATGGCTACACCTTC. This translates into CASSLAPLRDGYTF. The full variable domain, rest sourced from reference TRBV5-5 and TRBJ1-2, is DAGVTQSPTHLIKTRGQQVTLRCSPISGHKSVSWYQQVLGQGPQFIFQYYEKEERGRGNFPDRFSARQFPNYSSELNVNALLLGDSALYLCASSLAPLRDGYTFGSGTRLTVV.

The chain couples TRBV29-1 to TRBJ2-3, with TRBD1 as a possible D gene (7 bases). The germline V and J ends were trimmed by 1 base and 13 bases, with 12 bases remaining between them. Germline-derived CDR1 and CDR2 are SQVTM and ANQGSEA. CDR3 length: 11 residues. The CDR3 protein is CSVEVDRREYF. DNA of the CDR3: TGCAGCGTTGAAGTGGACAGGAGGGAGTATTTT.

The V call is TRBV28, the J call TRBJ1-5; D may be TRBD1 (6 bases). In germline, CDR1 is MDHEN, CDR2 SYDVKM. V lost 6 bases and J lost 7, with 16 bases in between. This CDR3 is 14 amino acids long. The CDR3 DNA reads TGTGCCAGCAGCCAGACAGGCCCCCACCAGCCCCAGCATTTT. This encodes CASSQTGPHQPQHF. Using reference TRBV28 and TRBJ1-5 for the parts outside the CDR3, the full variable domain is DVKVTQSSRYLVKRTGEKVFLECVQDMDHENMFWYRQDPGLGLRLIYFSYDVKMKEKGDIPEGYSVSREKKERFSLILESASTNQTSMYLCASSQTGPHQPQHFGDGTRLSIL.

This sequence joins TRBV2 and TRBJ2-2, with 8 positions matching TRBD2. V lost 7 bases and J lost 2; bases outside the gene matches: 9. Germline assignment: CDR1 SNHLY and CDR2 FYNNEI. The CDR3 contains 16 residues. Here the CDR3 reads CASTALGGANTGELFF. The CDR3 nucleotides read TGTGCCAGCACCGCTCTCGGGGGGGCAAACACCGGGGAGCTGTTTTTT.

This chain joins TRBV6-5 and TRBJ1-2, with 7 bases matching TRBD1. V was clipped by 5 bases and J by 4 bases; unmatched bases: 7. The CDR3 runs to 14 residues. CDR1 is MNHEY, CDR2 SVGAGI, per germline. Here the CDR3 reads CASSNQGGGYGYTF. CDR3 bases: TGTGCCAGCAGTAATCAGGGGGGTGGCTATGGCTACACCTTC.

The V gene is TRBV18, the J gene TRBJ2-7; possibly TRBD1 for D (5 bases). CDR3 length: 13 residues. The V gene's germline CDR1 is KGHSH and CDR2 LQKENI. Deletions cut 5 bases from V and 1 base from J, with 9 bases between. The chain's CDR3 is CASSIQDSYEQYF. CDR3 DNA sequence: TGTGCCAGCTCAATACAGGATTCCTACGAGCAGTACTTC. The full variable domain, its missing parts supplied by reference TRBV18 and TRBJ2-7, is NAGVMQNPRHLVRRRGQEARLRCSPMKGHSHVYWYRQLPEEGLKFMVYLQKENIIDESGMPKERFSAEFPKEGPSILRIQQVVRGDSAAYFCASSIQDSYEQYFGPGTRLTVT.

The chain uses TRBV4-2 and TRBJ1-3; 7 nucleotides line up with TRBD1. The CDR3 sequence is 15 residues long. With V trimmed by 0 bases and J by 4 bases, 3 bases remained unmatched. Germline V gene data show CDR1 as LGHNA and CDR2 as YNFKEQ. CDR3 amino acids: CASSQETGSGNTIYF. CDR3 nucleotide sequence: TGTGCCAGCAGCCAAGAGACAGGGTCCGGAAACACCATATATTTT.

This CDR3 is CASSAMTGVSGYTF. CDR3 in DNA: TGTGCCAGCAGCGCAATGACAGGGGTGTCTGGCTACACCTTC. The chain has TRBV9 and TRBJ1-2, with 8 positions matching TRBD1. V was pared by 3 bases and J by 7 bases, with 8 bases of the junction left unmatched. The CDR3 has 14 amino acids. The germline V gene encodes CDR1 SGDLS and CDR2 YYNGEE.

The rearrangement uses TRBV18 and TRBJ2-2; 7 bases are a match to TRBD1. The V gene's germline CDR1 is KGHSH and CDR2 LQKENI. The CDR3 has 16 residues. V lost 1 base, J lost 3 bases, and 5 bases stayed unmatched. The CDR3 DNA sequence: TGTGCCAGCTCACCACAGGGGGCTAGTGACACCGGGGAGCTGTTTTTT. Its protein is CASSPQGASDTGELFF.

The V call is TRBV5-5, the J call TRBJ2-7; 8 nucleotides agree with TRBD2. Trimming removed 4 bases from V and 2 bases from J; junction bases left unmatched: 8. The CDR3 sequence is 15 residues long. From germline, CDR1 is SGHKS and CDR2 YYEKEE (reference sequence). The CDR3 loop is CASSPTSGSAYEQYV. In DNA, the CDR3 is TGTGCCAGCAGCCCCACTAGCGGAAGCGCCTACGAGCAGTACGTC.

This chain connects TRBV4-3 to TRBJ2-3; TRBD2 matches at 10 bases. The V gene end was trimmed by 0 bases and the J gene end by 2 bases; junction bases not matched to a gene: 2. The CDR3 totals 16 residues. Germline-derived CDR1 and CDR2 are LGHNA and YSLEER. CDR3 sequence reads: CASSQDTSGVTDTQYF. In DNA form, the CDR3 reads TGCGCCAGCAGCCAAGATACTAGCGGGGTCACAGATACGCAGTATTTT.

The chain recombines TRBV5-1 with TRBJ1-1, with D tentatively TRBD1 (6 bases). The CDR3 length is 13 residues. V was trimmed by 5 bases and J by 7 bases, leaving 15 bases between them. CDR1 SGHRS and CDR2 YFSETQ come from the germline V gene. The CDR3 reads CASSLAGVLEAFF. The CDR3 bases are TGCGCCAGCAGTTTAGCAGGGGTCCTTGAAGCTTTCTTT. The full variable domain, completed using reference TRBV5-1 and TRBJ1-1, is KAGVTQTPRYLIKTRGQQVTLSCSPISGHRSVSWYQQTPGQGLQFLFEYFSETQRNKGNFPGRFSGRQFSNSRSEMNVSTLELGDSALYLCASSLAGVLEAFFGQGTRLTVV.

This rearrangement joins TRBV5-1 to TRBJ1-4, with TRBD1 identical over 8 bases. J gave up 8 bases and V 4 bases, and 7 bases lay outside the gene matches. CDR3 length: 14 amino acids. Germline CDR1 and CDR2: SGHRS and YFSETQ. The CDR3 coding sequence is TGCGCCAGCAGCCCTGGACAGGGCAAGGAAAAACTGTTTTTT. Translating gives CASSPGQGKEKLFF.

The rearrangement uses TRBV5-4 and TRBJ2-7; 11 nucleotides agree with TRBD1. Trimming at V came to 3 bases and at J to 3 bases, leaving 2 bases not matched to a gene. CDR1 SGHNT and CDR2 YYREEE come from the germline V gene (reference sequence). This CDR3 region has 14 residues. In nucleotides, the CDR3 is TGTGCCAGCAGCTACGGGACAGGGGGCTACGAGCAGTACTTC. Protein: CASSYGTGGYEQYF.

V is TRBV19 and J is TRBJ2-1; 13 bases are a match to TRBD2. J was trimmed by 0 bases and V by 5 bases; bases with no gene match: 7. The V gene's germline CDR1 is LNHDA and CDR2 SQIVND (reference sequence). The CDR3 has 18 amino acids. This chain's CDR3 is CASSETSGGSSSYNEQFF. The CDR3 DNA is TGTGCCAGTAGTGAGACTAGCGGGGGGTCTAGCTCCTACAATGAGCAGTTCTTC.

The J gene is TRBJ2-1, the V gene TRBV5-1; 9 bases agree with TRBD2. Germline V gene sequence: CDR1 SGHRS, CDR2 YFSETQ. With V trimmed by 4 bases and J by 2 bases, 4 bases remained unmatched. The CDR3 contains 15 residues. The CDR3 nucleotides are TGCGCCAGCAGCCATGCGGGGGGGCCCTACAATGAGCAGTTCTTC. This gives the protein CASSHAGGPYNEQFF. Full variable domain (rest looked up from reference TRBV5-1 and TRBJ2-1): KAGVTQTPRYLIKTRGQQVTLSCSPISGHRSVSWYQQTPGQGLQFLFEYFSETQRNKGNFPGRFSGRQFSNSRSEMNVSTLELGDSALYLCASSHAGGPYNEQFFGPGTRLTVL.

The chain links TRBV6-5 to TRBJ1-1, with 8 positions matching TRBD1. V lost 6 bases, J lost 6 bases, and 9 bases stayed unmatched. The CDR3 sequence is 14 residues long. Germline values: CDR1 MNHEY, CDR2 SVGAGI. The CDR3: CASSLQGGWPEAFF. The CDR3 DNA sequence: TGTGCCAGCAGCCTACAGGGGGGATGGCCTGAAGCTTTCTTT.

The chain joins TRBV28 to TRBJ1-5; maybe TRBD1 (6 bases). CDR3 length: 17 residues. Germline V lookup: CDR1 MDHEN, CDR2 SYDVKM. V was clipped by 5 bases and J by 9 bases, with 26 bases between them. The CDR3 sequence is CASSLPEDRVRGAPQHF. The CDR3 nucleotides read TGTGCCAGCAGTCTCCCAGAGGACAGAGTTCGGGGGGCGCCCCAGCATTTT.

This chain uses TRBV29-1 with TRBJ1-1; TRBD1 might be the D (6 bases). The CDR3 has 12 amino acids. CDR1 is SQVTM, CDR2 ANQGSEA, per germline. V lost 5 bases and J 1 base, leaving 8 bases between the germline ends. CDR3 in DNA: TGCAGCGTTTGGACAGCGAACACTGAAGCTTTCTTT. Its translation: CSVWTANTEAFF.

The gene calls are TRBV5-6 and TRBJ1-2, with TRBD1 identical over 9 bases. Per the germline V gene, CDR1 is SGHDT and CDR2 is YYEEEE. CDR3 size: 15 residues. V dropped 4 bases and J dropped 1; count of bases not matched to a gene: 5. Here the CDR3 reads CASSQPTGGNYGYTF. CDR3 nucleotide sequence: TGTGCCAGCAGCCAACCGACAGGGGGTAACTATGGCTACACCTTC.

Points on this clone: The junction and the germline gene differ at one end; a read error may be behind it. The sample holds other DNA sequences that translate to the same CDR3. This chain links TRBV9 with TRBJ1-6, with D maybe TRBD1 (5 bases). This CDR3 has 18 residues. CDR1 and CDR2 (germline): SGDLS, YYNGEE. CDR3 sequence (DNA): TGTGCCAGCAGCGTAGTGGTGACAGTGGGTTTTTCTGATTCACCCCTACACTTT. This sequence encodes CASSVVVTVGFSDSPLHF.

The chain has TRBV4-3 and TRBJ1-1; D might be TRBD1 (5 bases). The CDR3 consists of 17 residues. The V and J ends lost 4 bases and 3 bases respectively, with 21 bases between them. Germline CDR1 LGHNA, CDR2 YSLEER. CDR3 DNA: TGCGCCAGCAGCCCGATTTGGCGGGGGGAGAGAGACACTGAAGCTTTCTTT. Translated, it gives CASSPIWRGERDTEAFF.

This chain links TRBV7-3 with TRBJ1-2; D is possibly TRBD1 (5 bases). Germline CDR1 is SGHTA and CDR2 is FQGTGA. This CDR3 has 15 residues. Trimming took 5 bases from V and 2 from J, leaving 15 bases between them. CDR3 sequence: CASSPTGGGNYGYTF. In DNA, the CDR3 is TGTGCCAGCAGCCCGACCGGGGGGGGGAACTATGGCTACACCTTC.

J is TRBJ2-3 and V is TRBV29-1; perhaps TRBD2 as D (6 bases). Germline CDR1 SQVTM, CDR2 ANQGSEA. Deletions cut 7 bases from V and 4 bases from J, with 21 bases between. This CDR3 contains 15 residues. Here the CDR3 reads CSADPYGGLSDTQYF. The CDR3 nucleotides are TGCAGCGCTGACCCTTACGGGGGTCTCTCAGATACGCAGTATTTT.

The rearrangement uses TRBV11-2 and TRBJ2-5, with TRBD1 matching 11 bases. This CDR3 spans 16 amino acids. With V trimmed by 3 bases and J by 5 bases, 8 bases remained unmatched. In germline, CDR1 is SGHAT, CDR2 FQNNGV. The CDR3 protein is CASSLTRTGGGETQYF. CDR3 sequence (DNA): TGTGCCAGCAGCTTGACGAGGACAGGGGGCGGGGAGACCCAGTACTTC.

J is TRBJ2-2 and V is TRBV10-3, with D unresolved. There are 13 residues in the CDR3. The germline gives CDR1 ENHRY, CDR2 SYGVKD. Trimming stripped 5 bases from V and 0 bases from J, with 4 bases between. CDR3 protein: CAISPSNTGELFF. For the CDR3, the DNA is TGTGCCATCAGTCCCTCGAACACCGGGGAGCTGTTTTTT.

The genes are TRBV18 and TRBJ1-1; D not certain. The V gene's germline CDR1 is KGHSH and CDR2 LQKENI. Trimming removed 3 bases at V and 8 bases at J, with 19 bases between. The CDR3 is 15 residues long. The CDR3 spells CASSPSNYLTVEAFF. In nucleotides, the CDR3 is TGTGCCAGCTCACCCTCAAATTATCTAACAGTGGAAGCTTTCTTT. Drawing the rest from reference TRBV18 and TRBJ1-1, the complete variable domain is NAGVMQNPRHLVRRRGQEARLRCSPMKGHSHVYWYRQLPEEGLKFMVYLQKENIIDESGMPKERFSAEFPKEGPSILRIQQVVRGDSAAYFCASSPSNYLTVEAFFGQGTRLTVV.

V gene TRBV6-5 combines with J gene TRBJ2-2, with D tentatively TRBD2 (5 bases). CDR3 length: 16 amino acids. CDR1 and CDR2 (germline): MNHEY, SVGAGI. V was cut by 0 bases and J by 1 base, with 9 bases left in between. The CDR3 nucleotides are TGTGCCAGCAGTTACTCGACGGGGATGAACACCGGGGAGCTGTTTTTT. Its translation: CASSYSTGMNTGELFF.

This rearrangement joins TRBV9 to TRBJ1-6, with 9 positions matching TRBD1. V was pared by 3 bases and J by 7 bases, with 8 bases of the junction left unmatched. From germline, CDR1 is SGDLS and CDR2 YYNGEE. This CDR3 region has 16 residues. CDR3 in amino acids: CASSAGPQGANSPLHF. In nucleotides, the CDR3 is TGTGCCAGCAGCGCCGGACCACAGGGGGCGAATTCACCCCTCCACTTT.

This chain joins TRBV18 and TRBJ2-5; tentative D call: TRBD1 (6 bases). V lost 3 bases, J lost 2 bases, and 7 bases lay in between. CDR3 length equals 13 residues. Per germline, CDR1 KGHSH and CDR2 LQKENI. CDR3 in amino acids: CASSPGTQETQYF. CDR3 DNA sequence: TGTGCCAGCTCACCTGGGACACAAGAGACCCAGTACTTC.

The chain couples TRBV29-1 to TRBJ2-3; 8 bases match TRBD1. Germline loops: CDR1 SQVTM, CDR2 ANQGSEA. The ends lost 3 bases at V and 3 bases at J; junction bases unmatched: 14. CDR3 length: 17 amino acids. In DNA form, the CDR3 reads TGCAGCGTTGATTGGTTAGACAGGGGCAAGGGTACAGATACGCAGTATTTT. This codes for CSVDWLDRGKGTDTQYF.